Below, 28 T cell receptor beta chains from the same sample are listed, as sequenced in a study of T cell changes during pregnancy in multiple sclerosis. TCRdb keeps only in-frame clones here, not all; method: immunoSEQ multiplex PCR. The sample has around 77,000 clones; 91% are singletons. Here the sequenced sample was peripheral blood, taken in the third trimester of pregnancy. These receptors were collected from a female donor in good health, enrolled as a control in a pregnancy study.

This chain uses TRBV20-1 with TRBJ2-5; 8 bases fit TRBD1. V shed 6 bases and J 6 bases; nucleotides not matched to a gene: 3. Germline V CDR1 and CDR2: DFQATT, SNEGSKA (reference sequence). The CDR3 is 11 amino acids. Here the CDR3 DNA reads TGCAGTGCGAGCAGGGGGCAGACCCAGTACTTC. Its translation is CSASRGQTQYF.

This chain joins TRBV7-9 and TRBJ1-3; tentatively, D is TRBD1 (6 bases). Looked up from germline, CDR1 is SEHNR and CDR2 is FQNEAQ (reference sequence). This CDR3 has 17 amino acids. V lost 4 bases, J lost 0 bases, and 16 bases lay in between. CDR3 nucleotide sequence: TGTGCCAGCAGCTATGATCCGGACAGTAGCTCTGGAAACACCATATATTTT. It codes for CASSYDPDSSSGNTIYF.

This chain joins TRBV27 and TRBJ1-5; no clear D gene. The CDR3 spans 15 residues. V lost 0 bases and J 0 bases, leaving 6 bases between the germline ends. Germline lookup yields CDR1 MNHEY and CDR2 SMNVEV (reference sequence). This chain's CDR3 is CASSLSHYSNQPQHF. CDR3 nucleotide sequence: TGTGCCAGCAGTTTATCACACTATAGCAATCAGCCCCAGCATTTT.

The rearrangement links TRBV10-3 to TRBJ2-1, with 10 bases that match TRBD2. V gave up 0 bases and J gave up 6 bases; unmatched junction bases: 8. The CDR3 runs to 17 residues. Per the germline V gene, CDR1 is ENHRY and CDR2 is SYGVKD. The CDR3 is CAISESGGLASFNEQFF. The CDR3 nucleotides are TGTGCCATCAGTGAGTCCGGGGGACTAGCGAGCTTCAATGAGCAGTTCTTC.

The V call is TRBV7-2, the J call TRBJ1-2; D is ambiguous. Germline loops: CDR1 SGHTA, CDR2 FQGNSA. The CDR3 runs to 15 residues. Trimming removed 7 bases at V and 6 bases at J, with 21 bases between. The chain's CDR3 is CASTPAERESHGYTF. For the CDR3, the DNA is TGTGCCAGCACCCCGGCGGAGAGGGAATCCCATGGCTACACCTTC.

This rearrangement joins TRBV6-6 to TRBJ1-1; maybe TRBD1 (6 bases). Per the germline V gene, CDR1 is MNHNY and CDR2 is SVGAGI (reference sequence). V lost 3 bases and J lost 1, with 9 bases in between. The CDR3 covers 14 residues. This CDR3 reads CASSYARGNTEAFF. In DNA form, the CDR3 reads TGTGCCAGCAGTTATGCCAGGGGGAACACTGAAGCTTTCTTT.

This rearrangement joins TRBV2 to TRBJ1-3; D is perhaps TRBD1 (5 bases). CDR1 is SNHLY, CDR2 FYNNEI, per germline. This CDR3 is 15 amino acids long. Trimming pared 2 bases from V and 2 bases from J, leaving 10 bases between. The CDR3: CASSEQGRTGNTIYF. DNA for the CDR3: TGTGCCAGCAGTGAACAGGGCCGAACTGGAAACACCATATATTTT.

V usage is TRBV4-1 and J usage is TRBJ2-7; 14 bases are shared with TRBD2. From germline, CDR1 is MGHRA and CDR2 YSYEKL. Germline trimming cut 0 bases from V and 4 bases from J; bases unmatched to any gene: 11. The CDR3 contains 19 residues. CDR3 loop: CASSQDPTGTSGSMYEQYF. The CDR3 DNA sequence: TGCGCCAGCAGCCAAGATCCCACCGGGACTAGCGGGAGTATGTACGAGCAGTACTTC.

This chain links TRBV6-1 with TRBJ1-3; D is undetermined. V was shortened by 10 bases and J by 0 bases, with 7 bases between the two germline ends. Germline loops: CDR1 MNHNS, CDR2 SASEGT. CDR3 length: 12 amino acids. The DNA of the CDR3 is TGTGCCACCCACTCCTCTGGAAACACCATATATTTT. It codes for CATHSSGNTIYF.

The gene calls are TRBV27 and TRBJ2-1; a possible D gene is TRBD1 (6 bases). The CDR3 covers 14 residues. V was trimmed by 6 bases and J by 3 bases, leaving 12 bases between them. Germline V gene data show CDR1 as MNHEY and CDR2 as SMNVEV (reference sequence). CDR3 nucleotide sequence: TGTGCCAGCAGAACACAGGGAAACTACAATGAGCAGTTCTTC. Its translation: CASRTQGNYNEQFF.

V gene TRBV7-9 combines with J gene TRBJ2-1; D might be TRBD1 (6 bases). V lost 4 bases to trimming and J lost 15 bases, with 19 bases between them. CDR3 length: 13 residues. Germline V gives CDR1 SEHNR, CDR2 FQNEAQ (reference sequence). This CDR3 reads CASSSVENWGRFF. CDR3 DNA: TGTGCCAGCAGCTCGGTTGAGAATTGGGGGCGGTTCTTC. The whole variable domain, remainder taken from reference TRBV7-9 and TRBJ2-1, is DTGVSQNPRHKITKRGQNVTFRCDPISEHNRLYWYRQTLGQGPEFLTYFQNEAQLEKSRLLSDRFSAERPKGSFSTLEIQRTEQGDSAMYLCASSSVENWGRFFGPGTRLTVL.

This chain links TRBV7-6 with TRBJ2-1, with 9 bases fitting TRBD2. The CDR3 is 14 residues long. Germline CDR1 reads SGHVS; CDR2 reads FNYEAQ. V trimming: 2 bases; J trimming: 9 bases; junction bases outside the gene matches: 5. This chain's CDR3 is CASSLQREVGEQFF. The DNA of the CDR3 is TGTGCCAGCAGCTTACAGCGGGAGGTGGGTGAGCAGTTCTTC.

The rearrangement links TRBV25-1 to TRBJ1-6; D ambiguous. The germline V gene encodes CDR1 MGHDK and CDR2 SYGVNS. V was trimmed by 4 bases and J by 0 bases, leaving 4 bases between them. CDR3 length: 14 residues. This chain's CDR3 is CASSGSSYNSPLHF. In nucleotides, the CDR3 is TGTGCCAGCAGTGGGAGCTCCTATAATTCACCCCTCCACTTT.

The chain has TRBV4-3 and TRBJ1-1; D gene ambiguous. In germline, CDR1 is LGHNA, CDR2 YSLEER. Trimming took off 0 bases at V and 3 bases at J, with 17 bases between the two ends. The CDR3 runs 17 residues. The CDR3 DNA sequence: TGCGCCAGCAGCCAAGATTTGATTCGGGGATTCGACACTGAAGCTTTCTTT. Amino acid sequence: CASSQDLIRGFDTEAFF.

The J gene is TRBJ1-2, the V gene TRBV28, with a possible D match to TRBD1 (6 bases). The CDR3 consists of 16 residues. In germline, CDR1 is MDHEN, CDR2 SYDVKM. Trimming cost V 5 bases and J 4 bases, with 20 bases left between them. CDR3 loop: CASSTRGQPRSYGYTF. The DNA for the CDR3 is TGTGCCAGCAGTACCAGAGGACAGCCACGAAGCTATGGCTACACCTTC.

V and J are TRBV7-9 and TRBJ2-7; no firm D call. CDR1 is SEHNR, CDR2 FQNEAQ, per germline (reference sequence). This CDR3 is built from 14 residues. Between the trimmed V and J ends, which lost 2 bases and 0 bases, there was a span of 8 bases. The CDR3 here is CASSLTSDSYEQYF. In DNA form, the CDR3 reads TGTGCCAGCAGCTTAACGAGCGACTCCTACGAGCAGTACTTC.

This chain joins TRBV6-5 and TRBJ1-3; 8 nucleotides align to TRBD1. Germline values: CDR1 MNHEY, CDR2 SVGAGI. V trimming: 6 bases; J trimming: 8 bases; junction bases outside the gene matches: 9. This CDR3 is built from 14 residues. In DNA, the CDR3 is TGTGCCAGCAGCCCAGGGGGCCCGGTTTACACCATATATTTT. Translated, it gives CASSPGGPVYTIYF.

V and J are TRBV7-2 and TRBJ1-4, with D maybe TRBD1 (5 bases). CDR1 and CDR2 from the germline V gene are SGHTA and FQGNSA. The CDR3 is made up of 13 amino acids. Trimming took 5 bases from V and 5 from J, leaving 9 bases between them. The CDR3 region has the DNA TGTGCCAGCAGCCCCGGACAAAATGAAAAACTGTTTTTT. It codes for CASSPGQNEKLFF.

This chain uses TRBV5-1 with TRBJ1-5; the match to TRBD1 covers 7 bases. The CDR3 runs 15 residues. Germline assignment: CDR1 SGHRS and CDR2 YFSETQ. The V gene end was trimmed by 0 bases and the J gene end by 5 bases; junction bases not matched to a gene: 5. The DNA of the CDR3 is TGCGCCAGCAGCTTGGAACCCAGGGGGGATCAGCCCCAGCATTTT. Protein: CASSLEPRGDQPQHF.

V gene TRBV5-1 combines with J gene TRBJ1-4; D might be TRBD1 (6 bases). CDR1 and CDR2 (germline): SGHRS, YFSETQ. This CDR3 spans 15 amino acids. The V end lost 3 bases, the J end lost 8 bases, and 17 bases lay between the germline ends. CDR3 DNA sequence: TGCGCCAGCAGCTCAACCTCAACAGGGAGCGAAAAACTGTTTTTT. This sequence encodes CASSSTSTGSEKLFF.

This rearrangement joins TRBV25-1 to TRBJ2-2; the D gene is possibly TRBD1 (5 bases). The CDR3 has 15 residues. Trimming stripped 3 bases from V and 3 bases from J, with 11 bases between. Germline V gene sequence: CDR1 MGHDK, CDR2 SYGVNS. CDR3 sequence: CASSDARADTGELFF. CDR3 DNA sequence: TGTGCCAGCAGTGATGCCAGGGCGGACACCGGGGAGCTGTTTTTT.

This clone was seen a few times. The V and J genes are TRBV7-2 and TRBJ1-1; TRBD1 is a possible D gene (5 bases). The germline gives CDR1 SGHTA, CDR2 FQGNSA. The CDR3 has 14 residues. V shed 5 bases and J shed 5 bases, with 15 bases lying between them. The CDR3 DNA follows: TGTGCCAGCAGCCCGAAGGGCCGGGGGACTGAAGCTTTCTTT. Protein sequence: CASSPKGRGTEAFF.

This chain uses TRBV7-2 with TRBJ1-2; 7 bases agree with TRBD1. With 2 bases clipped from V and 8 bases from J, the junction kept 5 bases outside the gene matches. Looked up from germline, CDR1 is SGHTA and CDR2 is FQGNSA. This CDR3 contains 13 residues. DNA for the CDR3: TGTGCCAGCAGCTTAACAGGGGTGAGCGGCTACACCTTC. Translating gives CASSLTGVSGYTF.

V is TRBV1 and J is TRBJ1-1. TRBV1 is described as a pseudogene. This CDR3 is built from 15 residues. Here the CDR3 reads CTSSPNRGGWPEAFF. The CDR3 nucleotides are TGCACCAGCAGCCCCAATCGGGGGGGATGGCCTGAAGCTTTCTTT.

This rearrangement joins TRBV21-1 to TRBJ2-7; the tabulated D call, TRBD1, remains unverified against the DNA. TRBV21-1 represents a pseudogene. The CDR3 sequence is 17 residues long. CDR3 DNA sequence: TGTGCCAGCAGCAAAGAATGGTACGAGACAGGGTCCTACGAGCAGTACTTC. Its translation is CASSKEWYETGSYEQYF.

The V and J genes are TRBV5-4 and TRBJ2-5; D is unresolved. The germline gives CDR1 SGHNT, CDR2 YYREEE (reference sequence). There are 13 residues in the CDR3. V lost 0 bases, J lost 1 base, and 4 bases lay in between. Here the CDR3 DNA reads TGTGCCAGCAGCTTGGGGAGCCAAGAGACCCAGTACTTC. As protein: CASSLGSQETQYF.

The chain couples TRBV6-6 to TRBJ1-1; D might be TRBD1 (6 bases). V lost 4 bases, J lost 6 bases, and 12 bases lay in between. Germline V CDR1 and CDR2: MNHNY, SVGAGI (reference sequence). The CDR3 has 13 amino acids. CDR3 in amino acids: CASSSPQGPEAFF. The DNA for the CDR3 is TGTGCCAGCAGTTCCCCACAGGGCCCTGAAGCTTTCTTT.

The rearrangement uses TRBV6-1 and TRBJ1-2, with a possible D match to TRBD1 (5 bases). The CDR3 is 14 residues long. Germline V gene lookup returns CDR1 MNHNS and CDR2 SASEGT. Trimming cost V 5 bases and J 0 bases, with 10 bases left between them. The CDR3 is CASSSGRANYGYTF. The CDR3 coding sequence is TGTGCCAGCAGTTCAGGCAGGGCTAACTATGGCTACACCTTC.